Presented here are 31 T cell receptor beta chains from one specimen sequenced in a study of siplizumab effects on memory and regulatory T cells (dated by TCRdb to 2018 to 2020). Library preparation employed the immunoSEQ multiplex PCR assay. Here the immuneACCESS table is served through TCRdb, limited to in-frame sequences with V and J called. Missing clones are a known gap in these copies; in checked studies unresolved V genes cover under half, and the rest lacks a known reason. The sample profile shows some 100,000 clones; roughly 94% of them were found once. 1% to 1.5% of the sample is taken by the ten largest. The sample comprised non-Treg CD4+ T cells sorted from blood. This sample's cell subset or site label indicates: FACS-sorted unstimulated CD4+ non-regulatory T cells. These receptors were collected from a human donor in good health.

This clone was seen more than once but under ten times. The chain links TRBV6-1 to TRBJ1-1; D is possibly TRBD1 (5 bases). CDR1 and CDR2 (germline): MNHNS, SASEGT. This CDR3 has 15 residues. The germline V and J ends were trimmed by 0 bases and 3 bases, with 11 bases remaining between them. The CDR3 loop is CASSEAGRSYTEAFF. The CDR3 DNA follows: TGTGCCAGCAGTGAAGCGGGGCGGTCATACACTGAAGCTTTCTTT.

The chain is built from TRBV7-9 and TRBJ1-5; TRBD1 is a possible D gene (6 bases). The V gene's germline CDR1 is SEHNR and CDR2 FQNEAQ (reference sequence). This CDR3 has 16 residues. With 4 bases removed from V and 0 bases from J, the gap between germline ends came to 13 bases. CDR3 residues: CASSSIGQYSNQPQHF. CDR3 DNA: TGTGCCAGCAGCTCCATAGGACAGTATAGCAATCAGCCCCAGCATTTT. The full variable domain, completed using reference TRBV7-9 and TRBJ1-5, is DTGVSQNPRHKITKRGQNVTFRCDPISEHNRLYWYRQTLGQGPEFLTYFQNEAQLEKSRLLSDRFSAERPKGSFSTLEIQRTEQGDSAMYLCASSSIGQYSNQPQHFGDGTRLSIL.

The chain combines TRBV19 with TRBJ2-7; 9 positions agree with TRBD2. In germline, CDR1 is LNHDA, CDR2 SQIVND (reference sequence). Trimming at V came to 4 bases and at J to 0 bases, leaving 10 bases not matched to a gene. This CDR3 is built from 17 residues. As DNA, the CDR3 is TGTGCCAGTAGTAGAAACAGACTAGCGGATAGCTCCTACGAGCAGTACTTC. Its translation: CASSRNRLADSSYEQYF. Supplemented by reference TRBV19 and TRBJ2-7, the full variable domain reads DGGITQSPKYLFRKEGQNVTLSCEQNLNHDAMYWYRQDPGQGLRLIYYSQIVNDFQKGDIAEGYSVSREKKESFPLTVTSAQKNPTAFYLCASSRNRLADSSYEQYFGPGTRLTVT.

The table lists this clone with a count of one. The rearrangement links TRBV7-2 to TRBJ2-6; no clear D. CDR3 length: 17 amino acids. Germline CDR1 reads SGHTA; CDR2 reads FQGNSA. Trimming shortened V by 5 bases and J by 0 bases, and 14 bases separated the two germline ends. The CDR3 reads CASSHVPYSSGANVLTF. The CDR3 coding sequence is TGTGCCAGCAGCCACGTACCTTATAGCTCTGGGGCCAACGTCCTGACTTTC.

The chain has TRBV7-3 and TRBJ1-2; D remains unclear. The germline V gene has CDR1 SGHTA and CDR2 FQGTGA. Trimming pared 0 bases from V and 11 bases from J, leaving 10 bases between. The CDR3 covers 12 residues. The CDR3 reads CASSLTLEGYTF. The CDR3 bases are TGTGCCAGCAGCTTAACTTTGGAGGGATACACCTTC.

The V and J genes are TRBV6-5 and TRBJ2-1, with D possibly being TRBD1 (8 bases). The CDR3 length is 15 residues. The germline gives CDR1 MNHEY, CDR2 SVGAGI. V lost 6 bases and J lost 5, with 17 bases in between. The CDR3 nucleotides are TGTGCCAGCAGATCCGACAGGGGAGGGAACAATGAGCAGTTCTTC. Protein: CASRSDRGGNNEQFF.

V gene TRBV19 combines with J gene TRBJ2-1; 8 positions agree with TRBD1. V shed 5 bases, J shed 7 bases, and the junction held 7 bases outside the gene matches. CDR3 size: 14 residues. Germline V gene lookup returns CDR1 LNHDA and CDR2 SQIVND (reference sequence). The CDR3 nucleotides read TGTGCCAGTAGTCCCCGGACAGGGTGGAATGAGCAGTTCTTC. Translating it yields CASSPRTGWNEQFF.

V is TRBV11-3 and J is TRBJ2-3; maybe TRBD1 (8 bases). V shed 1 base and J shed 1 base, with 15 bases lying between them. This CDR3 comprises 17 residues. CDR1 is SGHNT and CDR2 is YENEEA in the germline V gene. The CDR3 DNA sequence: TGTGCCAGCAGCTTAGGTGGACAGGGAGGGCGCACAGATACGCAGTATTTT. This gives the protein CASSLGGQGGRTDTQYF.

V and J are TRBV5-8 and TRBJ1-2; no clear D gene. V lost 3 bases, J lost 8 bases, and 11 bases lay in between. CDR1 SGHTS and CDR2 YDEGEE come from the germline V gene. The CDR3 runs 12 residues. The CDR3 protein is CASSWRRFGYTF. In nucleotides, the CDR3 is TGTGCCAGCAGCTGGCGGAGATTCGGCTACACCTTC.

The CDR3 DNA sequence: TGTGCCAGCAGTGAACCCACACTCTCTATCCCGAGCCGGGAGCTGTTTTTT. Translating it yields CASSEPTLSIPSRELFF. The chain employs TRBV25-1 and TRBJ2-2, with unresolved D. The CDR3 has 17 residues. Trimming removed 2 bases from V and 9 bases from J, with 22 bases in between. Germline loops: CDR1 MGHDK, CDR2 SYGVNS.

The chain combines TRBV5-1 with TRBJ2-1, with D possibly TRBD2 on 7 matching bases. The germline V gene encodes CDR1 SGHRS and CDR2 YFSETQ. CDR3 length: 13 residues. V was trimmed by 3 bases and J by 9 bases, leaving 13 bases between them. The CDR3 here is CASSSWGGLEQFF. The CDR3 DNA follows: TGCGCCAGCAGCTCCTGGGGGGGGCTTGAGCAGTTCTTC.

The chain links TRBV18 to TRBJ2-6; weak D call: TRBD1 (6 bases). The CDR3 runs 18 residues. Germline CDR1 KGHSH, CDR2 LQKENI. Between the trimmed V and J ends, which lost 1 base and 0 bases, there was a span of 13 bases. The DNA of the CDR3 is TGTGCCAGCTCACCACTTCAGGGGTCGGGCTCTGGGGCCAACGTCCTGACTTTC. It specifies CASSPLQGSGSGANVLTF. The full variable domain, in which reference TRBV18 and TRBJ2-6 provide the parts outside the CDR3, is NAGVMQNPRHLVRRRGQEARLRCSPMKGHSHVYWYRQLPEEGLKFMVYLQKENIIDESGMPKERFSAEFPKEGPSILRIQQVVRGDSAAYFCASSPLQGSGSGANVLTFGAGSRLTVL.

The CDR3 region is CASSLASGSLTGELFF. CDR3 coding DNA: TGTGCCAGCAGCTTAGCGAGCGGGAGCTTGACCGGGGAGCTGTTTTTT. The chain joins TRBV7-8 to TRBJ2-2; 8 nucleotides align to TRBD2. The trim removed 0 bases at V and 5 bases at J, leaving 5 bases unmatched. This CDR3 contains 16 residues. Germline values: CDR1 SGHVS, CDR2 FQNEAQ.

V gene TRBV2 combines with J gene TRBJ1-4, with unresolved D. The CDR3 has 14 residues. CDR1 and CDR2 from the germline V gene are SNHLY and FYNNEI. Trimming shortened V by 2 bases and J by 3 bases, and 7 bases separated the two germline ends. The CDR3 spells CASSEWQPNEKLFF. CDR3 nucleotides: TGTGCCAGCAGTGAATGGCAGCCTAATGAAAAACTGTTTTTT.

J is TRBJ1-2 and V is TRBV9, with 7 bases that match TRBD1. The CDR3 is 15 amino acids. V lost 3 bases to trimming and J lost 8 bases; unmatched junction nucleotides: 13. CDR1 and CDR2 from the germline V gene are SGDLS and YYNGEE. The CDR3 region is CASSADDRVERGYTF. The DNA for the CDR3 is TGTGCCAGCAGCGCGGACGACAGGGTTGAACGAGGCTACACCTTC.

The chain has TRBV11-1 and TRBJ1-5; tentative D call: TRBD1 (6 bases). The V end lost 5 bases, the J end lost 7 bases, and 15 bases lay between the germline ends. Germline V gene sequence: CDR1 SGHAT, CDR2 FQDESV (reference sequence). CDR3 size: 14 residues. CDR3 sequence reads: CASSLGQGWQPQHF. Written as DNA, the CDR3 is TGTGCCAGCAGCCTGGGACAAGGCTGGCAGCCCCAGCATTTT. The entire variable domain, with the rest obtained from reference TRBV11-1 and TRBJ1-5, is as follows: EAEVAQSPRYKITEKSQAVAFWCDPISGHATLYWYRQILGQGPELLVQFQDESVVDDSQLPKDRFSAERLKGVDSTLKIQPAELGDSAMYLCASSLGQGWQPQHFGDGTRLSIL.

The chain has TRBV11-1 and TRBJ1-2, with 8 positions matching TRBD1. CDR1 is SGHAT, CDR2 FQDESV, per germline (reference sequence). Trimming at V came to 0 bases and at J to 3 bases, leaving 3 bases not matched to a gene. The CDR3 loop spans 15 amino acids. The chain's CDR3 is CASSLAGQGDYGYTF. The CDR3 nucleotides are TGTGCCAGCAGCTTAGCAGGACAGGGCGACTATGGCTACACCTTC.

This chain links TRBV11-3 with TRBJ2-3, with D possibly TRBD1 on 5 matching bases. The V gene lost 0 bases and the J gene lost 6 bases, with 10 bases spanning the gap. The germline CDR1 and CDR2 sequences are SGHNT and YENEEA. The length of the CDR3 is 14 residues. The CDR3, as DNA: TGTGCCAGCAGCTTAGAGGGGTCAGGGGATACGCAGTATTTT. Translating it yields CASSLEGSGDTQYF.

The V and J genes are TRBV28 and TRBJ2-7; D is uncertain. Trimming removed 3 bases at V and 2 bases at J, with 2 bases between. CDR1 and CDR2 (germline): MDHEN, SYDVKM. The CDR3 runs 11 residues. The CDR3 sequence is CASSFAYEQYF. The CDR3 DNA sequence: TGTGCCAGCAGTTTTGCCTACGAGCAGTACTTC.

The gene calls are TRBV28 and TRBJ1-2, with D possibly being TRBD1 (5 bases). The V end lost 1 base, the J end lost 7 bases, and 13 bases lay between the germline ends. CDR1 is MDHEN and CDR2 is SYDVKM in the germline V gene. The CDR3 has 14 amino acids. CDR3 DNA sequence: TGTGCCAGCAGTTTATCCCTCGGGGCGTTTGGCTACACCTTC. Encoded protein: CASSLSLGAFGYTF.

This chain uses TRBV20-1 with TRBJ2-3; D not certain. CDR1 and CDR2 from the germline V gene are DFQATT and SNEGSKA (reference sequence). V lost 7 bases and J 5 bases, leaving 4 bases between the germline ends. This CDR3 is 9 amino acids long. The CDR3 reads CSVGDTQYF. For the CDR3, the DNA is TGCAGTGTTGGAGATACGCAGTATTTT.

The chain employs TRBV10-1 and TRBJ2-1; TRBD1 matches at 8 bases. Trimming at V came to 4 bases and at J to 7 bases, leaving 9 bases not matched to a gene. The germline CDR1 and CDR2 sequences are WNHNN and SYGVQD (reference sequence). CDR3 length equals 15 residues. CDR3 protein: CASSGGDRTENEQFF. The DNA of the CDR3 is TGCGCCAGCAGTGGGGGGGACAGGACTGAAAATGAGCAGTTCTTC.

The gene calls are TRBV5-1 and TRBJ1-1; D uncertain. The germline gives CDR1 SGHRS, CDR2 YFSETQ. This CDR3 is 13 amino acids long. Trimming removed 3 bases from V and 8 bases from J, with 14 bases in between. The CDR3 nucleotides read TGCGCCAGCAGCTCCGGACCCTTAGGCGAAGCTTTCTTT. As protein: CASSSGPLGEAFF.

This chain joins TRBV4-1 and TRBJ2-3, with D possibly matching TRBD1 (5 bases). Germline CDR1 is MGHRA and CDR2 is YSYEKL. Trimming took off 0 bases at V and 2 bases at J, with 12 bases between the two ends. The CDR3 extends over 16 amino acids. The CDR3 region has the DNA TGCGCCAGCAGCCAAGATGCAAGGGGTTTCACAGATACGCAGTATTTT. As protein: CASSQDARGFTDTQYF.

The chain links TRBV7-2 to TRBJ2-5, with D perhaps TRBD1 (6 bases). The germline V gene has CDR1 SGHTA and CDR2 FQGNSA. CDR3 length: 15 amino acids. V lost 5 bases and J lost 5, with 18 bases in between. CDR3: CASSPQGLRWETQYF. The CDR3 DNA reads TGTGCCAGCAGCCCACAGGGTCTACGATGGGAGACCCAGTACTTC.

CDR3 bases: TGTGCCAGCGGGTCGGGACAGGGCCCAGATACGCAGTATTTT. Residues: CASGSGQGPDTQYF. The J gene is TRBJ2-3, the V gene TRBV6-5; 9 positions agree with TRBD1. The CDR3 consists of 14 residues. V lost 8 bases, J lost 4 bases, and 7 bases stayed unmatched. Germline V gene sequence: CDR1 MNHEY, CDR2 SVGAGI.

The gene calls are TRBV5-1 and TRBJ1-1, with D maybe TRBD1 (6 bases). CDR3 length: 17 amino acids. V was pared by 2 bases and J by 0 bases, with 17 bases between. CDR1 and CDR2 (germline): SGHRS, YFSETQ. CDR3 nucleotide sequence: TGCGCCAGCAGCTTCAGGGGCGGTGAGGCTATGAACACTGAAGCTTTCTTT. Protein: CASSFRGGEAMNTEAFF.

The chain recombines TRBV30 with TRBJ2-3; perhaps TRBD2 as D (5 bases). The CDR3 runs to 12 residues. The ends were cut back, 2 bases at V and 10 bases at J, with 13 bases in the middle. Germline CDR1 is GTSNPN and CDR2 is SVGIG (reference sequence). For the CDR3, the DNA is TGTGCCTGGAGTAGAACAATGGAGGCGCAGTATTTT. As protein: CAWSRTMEAQYF.

The chain links TRBV5-1 to TRBJ2-1; 8 bases fit TRBD1. Looked up from germline, CDR1 is SGHRS and CDR2 is YFSETQ. V gave up 1 base and J gave up 3 bases; unmatched junction bases: 0. The CDR3 is 14 residues long. The CDR3 spells CASSLTGGYNEQFF. The DNA for the CDR3 is TGCGCCAGCAGCTTGACAGGGGGCTACAATGAGCAGTTCTTC. Variable domain in full (rest from reference TRBV5-1 and TRBJ2-1): KAGVTQTPRYLIKTRGQQVTLSCSPISGHRSVSWYQQTPGQGLQFLFEYFSETQRNKGNFPGRFSGRQFSNSRSEMNVSTLELGDSALYLCASSLTGGYNEQFFGPGTRLTVL.

The rearrangement joins TRBV6-1 to TRBJ2-1, with D tentatively TRBD1 (5 bases). Germline CDR1 reads MNHNS; CDR2 reads SASEGT. V lost 4 bases and J 3 bases, leaving 13 bases between the germline ends. The CDR3 sequence is 15 residues long. The CDR3 loop reads CASSVSQGDYNEQFF. CDR3 DNA sequence: TGTGCCAGCAGTGTAAGCCAGGGTGACTACAATGAGCAGTTCTTC.

V usage is TRBV27 and J usage is TRBJ2-1; 15 bases align to TRBD2. V lost 5 bases and J lost 9; bases outside the gene matches: 8. The germline V gene has CDR1 MNHEY and CDR2 SMNVEV (reference sequence). CDR3 length: 16 amino acids. DNA of the CDR3: TGTGCCAGCAGTCTAAGACCGGGACTAGCGGGAGGTGAGCAGTTCTTC. This encodes CASSLRPGLAGGEQFF.